The 9 T cell receptor beta chains reported below all come from one sample, sequenced in a study of T cells in Graves' hyperthyroidism and ophthalmopathy. Amplification of TCR beta CDR3 regions used RNA as the template. RT-PCR in the first round (using the HTBI primer set) targeted the TCR CDR3. TCRdb re-called the multiplex PCR reads through MiXCR, storing one row per CDR3 protein. This table holds more than 300,000 distinct CDR3 sequences, over 11% found once. The sequencing sample was made of blood. The origin of the receptors is a woman aged 25 to 39 with Graves' hyperthyroidism.

This clonotype turned up a few times. The chain combines TRBV28 with TRBJ2-7, with D maybe TRBD2 (6 bases). CDR3 length equals 17 residues. Germline V gives CDR1 MDHEN, CDR2 SYDVKM. V was clipped by 3 bases and J by 1 base, with 19 bases between them. CDR3 loop: CASSFVGLGEVSYEQYF. CDR3 nucleotides: TGTGCCAGCAGTTTCGTAGGCTTGGGGGAGGTGTCCTACGAGCAGTACTTC.

The genes are TRBV5-4 and TRBJ2-4, with D possibly matching TRBD2 (6 bases). V was shortened by 0 bases and J by 8 bases, with 15 bases between the two germline ends. The CDR3 runs 15 residues. Germline V gene data show CDR1 as SGHNT and CDR2 as YYREEE (reference sequence). The CDR3 loop reads CASSLAGAGRDIQYF. CDR3 nucleotide sequence: TGTGCCAGCAGCTTGGCGGGAGCTGGAAGGGACATTCAGTACTTC.

This clonotype was picked up many times. The genes are TRBV12-3 or TRBV12-4 and TRBJ2-5; D not certain. Trimming shortened V by 5 bases and J by 1 base, and 8 bases separated the two germline ends. The CDR3 is 13 residues long. The CDR3 bases are TGTGCCAGCAGTCTCTCCCCCCAAGAGACCCAGTACTTC. It specifies CASSLSPQETQYF.

This chain connects TRBV7-9 to TRBJ2-3; D unclear. Trimming cost V 5 bases and J 0 bases, with 18 bases left between them. Germline-derived CDR1 and CDR2 are SEHNR and FQNEAQ (reference sequence). The CDR3 length is 17 residues. Here the CDR3 DNA reads TGTGCCAGCAGCCCTAGATCTACAGAATCTAGCACAGATACGCAGTATTTT. Translated: CASSPRSTESSTDTQYF. The entire variable domain, with the rest obtained from reference TRBV7-9 and TRBJ2-3, is as follows: DTGVSQNPRHKITKRGQNVTFRCDPISEHNRLYWYRQTLGQGPEFLTYFQNEAQLEKSRLLSDRFSAERPKGSFSTLEIQRTEQGDSAMYLCASSPRSTESSTDTQYFGPGTRLTVL.

The chain recombines TRBV20-1 with TRBJ1-1; TRBD1 matches at 7 bases. The CDR3 covers 14 residues. After removal of 3 bases from V and 4 bases from J, the junction contained 8 bases not matched to a gene. Germline assignment: CDR1 DFQATT and CDR2 SNEGSKA (reference sequence). In DNA form, the CDR3 reads TGCAGTGCTAGGCCCAATCAGGGGGGCACTGAAGCTTTCTTT. As protein: CSARPNQGGTEAFF.

This CDR3 reads CSARDHRSRTLGEQFF. For the CDR3, the DNA is TGCAGTGCTAGAGATCATCGGAGTAGAACCCTCGGTGAGCAGTTCTTC. The chain links TRBV20-1 to TRBJ2-1; no definite D call. V was shortened by 0 bases and J by 9 bases, with 21 bases between the two germline ends. CDR1 DFQATT and CDR2 SNEGSKA come from the germline V gene (reference sequence). CDR3 length: 16 amino acids.

This clonotype was picked up many times. The chain carries TRBV30 and TRBJ1-2, with a weak D call TRBD1 (6 bases). The CDR3 totals 18 residues. Germline V gives CDR1 GTSNPN, CDR2 SVGIG (reference sequence). Trimming left V 4 bases short and J 0 bases short, with 24 bases between. Written as DNA, the CDR3 is TGTGCCTGGATACTCGTCAGCCTTCCGGACAGAGCTAACTATGGCTACACCTTC. This sequence encodes CAWILVSLPDRANYGYTF.

This clonotype was recorded many times. The rearrangement links TRBV12-5 to TRBJ1-1; 8 positions agree with TRBD1. The CDR3 is 12 amino acids. CDR1 is LGHNT and CDR2 is FRNRAP in the germline V gene. Unmatched junction bases numbered 9, after V lost 6 bases and J lost 12 bases. CDR3 sequence: CASGMTGVDPFF. CDR3 nucleotide sequence: TGTGCTAGTGGCATGACAGGGGTTGATCCTTTCTTT.

The CDR3 here is CSALIPEGYGYTF. CDR3 sequence (DNA): TGCAGTGCATTGATACCCGAGGGCTATGGCTACACCTTC. The V gene is TRBV20-1, the J gene TRBJ1-2; D is uncertain. Germline V CDR1 and CDR2: DFQATT, SNEGSKA (reference sequence). V lost 6 bases and J 4 bases, leaving 15 bases between the germline ends. This CDR3 comprises 13 residues.